This TCR beta chain was documented in a study of shared clonotypes between healthy human individuals. Regarding the study as a whole: Between a few donors, naive CD4 clonotypes were shared at a level of around 4.9%.

Per the germline V gene, CDR1 is SGHRS and CDR2 is YFSETQ. Trimming shortened V by 3 bases and J by 4 bases, and 7 bases separated the two germline ends. The CDR3 runs to 12 residues. Evenly divided among several immunoSEQ plates was the genomic DNA of each subset. Libraries were prepared by immunoSEQ multiplex PCR; TCRdb keeps only in-frame clonotypes and omits some of them. The sample has about 2.3 million clones, about 90% seen once. A note on this clone: Its antigen is still unknown.

Adult Caucasians living in Nashville, Tennessee made up all of the donors. Sequencing input: naive CD4+ T cells from PBMCs. As for subset: CD45RA+ positively selected. The chain uses TRBV5-1 and TRBJ1-2; D call uncertain. The origin of this receptor is a man younger than 35 in good health. Some clones in this sample may be carry-over from other donors' samples. DNA of the CDR3: TGCGCCAGCAGCTCCTCAGGCTATGGCTACACCTTC. Amino acid sequence: CASSSSGYGYTF.